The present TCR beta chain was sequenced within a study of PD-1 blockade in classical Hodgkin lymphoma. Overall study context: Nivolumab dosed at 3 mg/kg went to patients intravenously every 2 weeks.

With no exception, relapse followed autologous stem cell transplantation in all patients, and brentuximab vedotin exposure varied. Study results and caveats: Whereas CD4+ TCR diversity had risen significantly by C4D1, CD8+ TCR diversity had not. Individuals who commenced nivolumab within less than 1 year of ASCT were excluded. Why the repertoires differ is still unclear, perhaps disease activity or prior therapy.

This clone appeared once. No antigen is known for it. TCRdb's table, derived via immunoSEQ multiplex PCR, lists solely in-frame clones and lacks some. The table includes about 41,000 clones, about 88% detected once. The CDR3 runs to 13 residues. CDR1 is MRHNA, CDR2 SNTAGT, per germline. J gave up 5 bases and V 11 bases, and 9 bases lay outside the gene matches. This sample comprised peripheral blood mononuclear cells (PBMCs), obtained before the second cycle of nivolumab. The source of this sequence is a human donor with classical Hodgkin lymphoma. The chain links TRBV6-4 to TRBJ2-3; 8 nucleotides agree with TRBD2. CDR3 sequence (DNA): TGTGCCCCCCCGGGCGGGGGGCTAGATACGCAGTATTTT. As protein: CAPPGGGLDTQYF.